In its sample, the clone carrying this TCR beta chain was seen many times. Its antigen is unidentified. These data originate in a study of spatial heterogeneity in lung cancer. As for the study in general: Detection consistently yielded more beta chains than alpha chains. Notes on the study in general: Compared with follow-up, resection was when ubiquitous expanded tumor TCRs appeared in blood more.

Individual TCR cDNA molecules each bore their own unique molecular identifier. TCRdb re-called the 5' RACE reads with MiXCR, one entry per CDR3 protein. The sample contains tens of thousands of distinct CDR3 sequences, about 20% of which appear only once. The V and J ends lost 6 bases and 2 bases respectively, with 21 bases between them. The CDR3 sequence is 17 residues long. Germline CDR1 MNHEY, CDR2 SVGAGI. The time point is: sample taken at primary tumor resection. Tumor, nontumor lung or frozen PBMC supplied whole RNA, sequenced without sorting. A total of fewer than 80 untreated early-stage non-small cell lung cancer patients served as donors.

Source: PBMCs, taken at surgery. This chain connects TRBV6-5 to TRBJ2-3; the D gene is possibly TRBD2 (7 bases). The TCR originated in a male donor with early-stage non-small cell lung cancer. CDR3 bases: TGTGCCAGCAGCCCCCGGGCGTGGGGGGGCAACACAGATACGCAGTATTTT. This translates into CASSPRAWGGNTDTQYF.